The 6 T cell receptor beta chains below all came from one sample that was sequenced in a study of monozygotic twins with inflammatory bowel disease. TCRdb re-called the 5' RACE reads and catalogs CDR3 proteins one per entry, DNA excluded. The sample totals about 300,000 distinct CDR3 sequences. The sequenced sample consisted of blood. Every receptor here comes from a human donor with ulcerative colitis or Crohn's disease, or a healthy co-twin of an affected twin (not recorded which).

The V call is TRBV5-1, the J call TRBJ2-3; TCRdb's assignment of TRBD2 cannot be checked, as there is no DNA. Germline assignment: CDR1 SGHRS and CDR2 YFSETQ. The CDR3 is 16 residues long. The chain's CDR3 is CASSLRLAASTDTQYF. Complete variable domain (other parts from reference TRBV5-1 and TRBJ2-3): KAGVTQTPRYLIKTRGQQVTLSCSPISGHRSVSWYQQTPGQGLQFLFEYFSETQRNKGNFPGRFSGRQFSNSRSEMNVSTLELGDSALYLCASSLRLAASTDTQYFGPGTRLTVL.

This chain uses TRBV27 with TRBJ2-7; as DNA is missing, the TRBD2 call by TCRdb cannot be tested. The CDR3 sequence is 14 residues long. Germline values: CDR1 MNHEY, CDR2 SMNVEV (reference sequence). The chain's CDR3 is CASRPGLAFYEQYF.

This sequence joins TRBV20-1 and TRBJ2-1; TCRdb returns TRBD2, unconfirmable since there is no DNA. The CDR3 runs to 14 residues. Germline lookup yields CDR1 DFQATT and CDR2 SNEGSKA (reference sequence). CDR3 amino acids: CSASSGRTDNEQFF.

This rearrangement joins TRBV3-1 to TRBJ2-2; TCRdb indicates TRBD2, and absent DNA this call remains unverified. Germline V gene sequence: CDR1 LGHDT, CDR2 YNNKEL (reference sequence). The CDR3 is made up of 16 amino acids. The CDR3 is CASSHGGGMNTGELFF. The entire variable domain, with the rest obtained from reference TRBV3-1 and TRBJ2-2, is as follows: DTAVSQTPKYLVTQMGNDKSIKCEQNLGHDTMYWYKQDSKKFLKIMFSYNNKELIINETVPNRFSPKSPDKAHLNLHINSLELGDSAVYFCASSHGGGMNTGELFFGEGSRLTVL.

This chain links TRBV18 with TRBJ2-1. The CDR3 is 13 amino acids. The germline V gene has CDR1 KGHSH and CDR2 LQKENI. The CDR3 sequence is CASSPLASGEQFF.

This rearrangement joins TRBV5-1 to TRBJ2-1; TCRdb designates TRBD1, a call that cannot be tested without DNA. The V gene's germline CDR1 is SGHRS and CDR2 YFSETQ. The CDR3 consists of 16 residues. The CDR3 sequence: CASSLFGTVNHNEQFF. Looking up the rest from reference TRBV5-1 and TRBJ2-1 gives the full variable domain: KAGVTQTPRYLIKTRGQQVTLSCSPISGHRSVSWYQQTPGQGLQFLFEYFSETQRNKGNFPGRFSGRQFSNSRSEMNVSTLELGDSALYLCASSLFGTVNHNEQFFGPGTRLTVL.